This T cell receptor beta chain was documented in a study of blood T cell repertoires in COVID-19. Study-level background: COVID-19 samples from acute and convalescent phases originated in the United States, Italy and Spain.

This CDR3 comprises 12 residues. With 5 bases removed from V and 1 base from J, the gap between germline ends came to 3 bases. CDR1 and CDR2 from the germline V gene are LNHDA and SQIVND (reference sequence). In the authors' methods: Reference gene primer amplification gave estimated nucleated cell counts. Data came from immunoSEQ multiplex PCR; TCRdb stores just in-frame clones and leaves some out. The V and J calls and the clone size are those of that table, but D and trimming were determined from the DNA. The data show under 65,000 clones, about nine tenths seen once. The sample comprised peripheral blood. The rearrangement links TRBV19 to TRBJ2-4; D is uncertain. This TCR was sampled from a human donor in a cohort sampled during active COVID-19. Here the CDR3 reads CASSLAKNIQYF. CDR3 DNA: TGTGCCAGTAGTCTGGCCAAAAACATTCAGTACTTC. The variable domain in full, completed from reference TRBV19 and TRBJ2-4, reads DGGITQSPKYLFRKEGQNVTLSCEQNLNHDAMYWYRQDPGQGLRLIYYSQIVNDFQKGDIAEGYSVSREKKESFPLTVTSAQKNPTAFYLCASSLAKNIQYFGAGTRLSVL.